This passage covers 12 T cell receptor beta chains from one sample sequenced in a study of T cell responses to AZD1222 COVID-19 vaccine. Data came from immunoSEQ multiplex PCR; TCRdb stores just in-frame clones and leaves some out. The sample lists some 150,000 clones; approximately 86% were seen once. The sample here was peripheral blood, taken 28 days after the second dose of the MenACWY control vaccine. These receptors were obtained from an adult who received the MenACWY meningococcal vaccine as a control.

Note on this clone: The germline gene is not matched at one end of the junction; a read error may be the cause. The chain uses TRBV5-1 and TRBJ1-5; TRBD1 matches 12 bases. The CDR3 totals 14 residues. Per germline, CDR1 SGHRS and CDR2 YFSETQ. The CDR3 spells CASSLGQGAGPQHF. CDR3 coding DNA: TGCGCCAGCAGTTTGGGACAGGGGGCTGGGCCCCAGCATTTT.

This chain uses TRBV6-6 with TRBJ2-2; 7 bases are shared with TRBD2. Germline V gives CDR1 MNHNY, CDR2 SVGAGI (reference sequence). The CDR3 runs 15 residues. V gave up 5 bases and J gave up 3 bases; unmatched junction bases: 6. CDR3 region: CASSGRGKDTGELFF. In DNA form, the CDR3 reads TGTGCCAGCAGTGGGAGGGGAAAGGACACCGGGGAGCTGTTTTTT.

The chain has TRBV24-1 and TRBJ1-2; 8 bases fit TRBD1. Losses at the gene ends were 2 bases for V and 8 bases for J; bases not matched to a gene: 6. Germline CDR1 and CDR2: KGHDR and SFDVKD. The CDR3 is 14 amino acids. In DNA, the CDR3 is TGTGCCACCAGTGATTACAGGGGGAGAGAGGGCTACACCTTC. The encoded protein is CATSDYRGREGYTF.

This chain joins TRBV24-1 and TRBJ2-1; possible D gene TRBD1, 5 bases. This CDR3 spans 17 amino acids. Trimming left V 0 bases short and J 4 bases short, with 15 bases between. Germline CDR1 KGHDR, CDR2 SFDVKD. CDR3 residues: CATSDLARASLYNEQFF. For the CDR3, the DNA is TGTGCCACCAGTGATTTGGCCAGGGCGTCTCTATACAATGAGCAGTTCTTC.

The chain carries TRBV5-1 and TRBJ1-1; no definite D call. The germline V gene encodes CDR1 SGHRS and CDR2 YFSETQ. The CDR3 loop spans 13 amino acids. With 1 base removed from V and 7 bases from J, the gap between germline ends came to 11 bases. This CDR3 reads CASSLISGGEAFF. The DNA of the CDR3 is TGCGCCAGCAGCTTGATCTCTGGTGGTGAAGCTTTCTTT. Full variable domain (rest looked up from reference TRBV5-1 and TRBJ1-1): KAGVTQTPRYLIKTRGQQVTLSCSPISGHRSVSWYQQTPGQGLQFLFEYFSETQRNKGNFPGRFSGRQFSNSRSEMNVSTLELGDSALYLCASSLISGGEAFFGQGTRLTVV.

This chain uses TRBV5-1 with TRBJ2-5; unclear D gene. V lost 4 bases and J lost 4, with 14 bases in between. CDR3 length: 14 residues. Germline CDR1 and CDR2: SGHRS and YFSETQ. DNA of the CDR3: TGCGCCAGCAGCGGGGTTGGCCCCGGAGAGACCCAGTACTTC. Translating gives CASSGVGPGETQYF.

With respect to this clone: Other DNA sequences in the same sample also yield this CDR3. V gene TRBV2 combines with J gene TRBJ1-1, with 8 nucleotides matching TRBD1. The V and J ends lost 8 bases and 2 bases, in that order; junction bases with no gene match: 1. Per the germline V gene, CDR1 is SNHLY and CDR2 is FYNNEI. CDR3 length equals 12 residues. The CDR3 loop reads CASGTGNTEAFF. CDR3 sequence (DNA): TGTGCCAGCGGGACAGGTAACACTGAAGCTTTCTTT.

V usage is TRBV6-5 and J usage is TRBJ1-2; a possible D gene is TRBD1 (6 bases). Germline-derived CDR1 and CDR2 are MNHEY and SVGAGI. The CDR3 loop spans 15 amino acids. Trimming left V 6 bases short and J 4 bases short, with 18 bases between. CDR3 nucleotide sequence: TGTGCCAGCAGAATGGGAACACAGGGAGCCTATGGCTACACCTTC. It translates to CASRMGTQGAYGYTF.

The chain is built from TRBV2 and TRBJ1-1, with D unclear. Trimming cost V 0 bases and J 4 bases, with 9 bases left between them. The CDR3 spans 14 residues. Germline V gene lookup returns CDR1 SNHLY and CDR2 FYNNEI. The CDR3 DNA sequence: TGTGCCAGCAGTGAAGCCCAGATGGGCACTGAAGCTTTCTTT. Its translation is CASSEAQMGTEAFF. Drawing the rest from reference TRBV2 and TRBJ1-1, the complete variable domain is EPEVTQTPSHQVTQMGQEVILRCVPISNHLYFYWYRQILGQKVEFLVSFYNNEISEKSEIFDDQFSVERPDGSNFTLKIRSTKLEDSAMYFCASSEAQMGTEAFFGQGTRLTVV.

This clone was counted once. The V gene is TRBV2, the J gene TRBJ2-1; D is undetermined. In germline, CDR1 is SNHLY, CDR2 FYNNEI. V lost 7 bases, J lost 8 bases, and 15 bases lay in between. The CDR3 extends over 13 amino acids. CDR3: CASIAPASHEQFF. The DNA of the CDR3 is TGTGCCAGCATAGCCCCCGCTTCTCATGAGCAGTTCTTC.

The gene calls are TRBV19 and TRBJ2-1, with TRBD2 matching 9 bases. V lost 5 bases to trimming and J lost 0 bases; unmatched junction nucleotides: 5. The CDR3 spans 16 residues. Germline assignment: CDR1 LNHDA and CDR2 SQIVND (reference sequence). The CDR3 reads CASSSISGSSYNEQFF. CDR3 bases: TGTGCCAGTAGTTCCATTAGCGGGAGCTCCTACAATGAGCAGTTCTTC. The complete variable domain, with remaining parts taken from reference TRBV19 and TRBJ2-1, reads DGGITQSPKYLFRKEGQNVTLSCEQNLNHDAMYWYRQDPGQGLRLIYYSQIVNDFQKGDIAEGYSVSREKKESFPLTVTSAQKNPTAFYLCASSSISGSSYNEQFFGPGTRLTVL.

The chain uses TRBV19 and TRBJ2-1; perhaps TRBD2 as D (7 bases). Per germline, CDR1 LNHDA and CDR2 SQIVND (reference sequence). CDR3 length: 17 amino acids. Trimming took off 2 bases at V and 0 bases at J, with 14 bases between the two ends. The CDR3 region is CASSIRRGGSSYNEQFF. The CDR3 bases are TGTGCCAGTAGTATAAGGAGGGGGGGGAGCTCCTACAATGAGCAGTTCTTC.